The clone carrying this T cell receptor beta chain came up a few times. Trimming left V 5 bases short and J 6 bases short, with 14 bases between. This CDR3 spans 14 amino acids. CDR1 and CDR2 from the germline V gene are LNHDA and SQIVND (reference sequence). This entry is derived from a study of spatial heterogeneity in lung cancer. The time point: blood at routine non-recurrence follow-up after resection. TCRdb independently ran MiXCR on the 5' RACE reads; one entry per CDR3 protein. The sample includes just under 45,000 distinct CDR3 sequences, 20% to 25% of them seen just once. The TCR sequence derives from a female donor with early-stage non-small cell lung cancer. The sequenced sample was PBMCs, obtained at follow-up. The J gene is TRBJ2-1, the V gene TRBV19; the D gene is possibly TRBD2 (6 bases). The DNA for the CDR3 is TGTGCCAGTAGTCCCCTCAGCGGGTCCAATGAGCAGTTCTTC. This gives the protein CASSPLSGSNEQFF.